Each of the 19 T cell receptor beta chains below was sequenced from the same sample in a study of T cell responses to AZD1222 COVID-19 vaccine (dated by TCRdb to the early 2020s). Libraries came from the immunoSEQ multiplex PCR assay. TCRdb carries this immuneACCESS record with in-frame sequences only. Its versions omit some clonotypes, under half of them owing to an unresolved V gene in the studies checked, with the rest unexplained. Recorded for this sample are 90,000 to 110,000 clones; about four fifths of them occurred a single time. The ten largest clonotypes hold less than 6% of the sample. The time point label of this sample denotes: baseline before first vaccination. The source was peripheral blood, collected on day 0 of AZD1222 vaccination. These receptors were taken from an adult in good health.

DNA of the CDR3: TGTGCGAGCCGCCTCAGGGGGGCCACGGGCGAGCAGTACTTC. Protein: CASRLRGATGEQYF. The chain combines TRBV3-1 (or the pseudogene TRBV3-2) with TRBJ2-7; a possible D gene is TRBD1 (7 bases). Germline V gene lookup returns CDR1 LGHDT and CDR2 YNNKEL (reference sequence). This CDR3 spans 14 amino acids.

This clone has more than one count but fewer than ten. This chain links TRBV5-6 with TRBJ2-3, with D unclear. CDR3 length equals 16 residues. CDR1 and CDR2 from the germline V gene are SGHDT and YYEEEE. Trimming took 4 bases from V and 2 from J, leaving 17 bases between them. CDR3 sequence: CASSHKSLMLTDTQYF. For the CDR3, the DNA is TGTGCCAGCAGCCACAAGTCCCTAATGCTCACAGATACGCAGTATTTT.

J is TRBJ1-6 and V is TRBV6-6; TRBD1 matches at 7 bases. J gave up 9 bases and V 7 bases, and 9 bases lay outside the gene matches. CDR1 is MNHNY and CDR2 is SVGAGI in the germline V gene (reference sequence). The CDR3 spans 14 residues. CDR3 DNA sequence: TGTGCCAGCACCGACAGGGTACGTGGTTCACCCCTCCACTTT. Protein: CASTDRVRGSPLHF.

V gene TRBV5-4 combines with J gene TRBJ2-6; 13 bases align to TRBD2. The germline V gene has CDR1 SGHNT and CDR2 YYREEE (reference sequence). This CDR3 has 19 amino acids. Trimming at V came to 4 bases and at J to 0 bases, leaving 7 bases not matched to a gene. The DNA for the CDR3 is TGTGCCAGCAGCGCGGGGACTAGCGGGGCCGACTCTGGGGCCAACGTCCTGACTTTC. This translates into CASSAGTSGADSGANVLTF.

The chain joins TRBV11-2 to TRBJ2-7; D might be TRBD1 (6 bases). Trimming removed 2 bases at V and 4 bases at J, with 24 bases between. The germline V gene encodes CDR1 SGHAT and CDR2 FQNNGV. This CDR3 has 18 residues. CDR3 loop: CASSLTYARTDQEYEQYF. The CDR3 DNA reads TGTGCCAGCAGCTTAACTTACGCGCGGACAGATCAGGAATACGAGCAGTACTTC.

The V gene is TRBV11-3, the J gene TRBJ2-2; D not certain. Germline V gene sequence: CDR1 SGHNT, CDR2 YENEEA. This CDR3 is 12 amino acids long. Trimming stripped 1 base from V and 9 bases from J, with 6 bases between. The CDR3 here is CASSLGSRELFF. Written as DNA, the CDR3 is TGTGCCAGCAGCTTAGGTTCGCGGGAGCTGTTTTTT.

The chain is built from TRBV4-2 and TRBJ2-1; TRBD2 aligns across 7 bases. This CDR3 has 15 residues. CDR1 is LGHNA, CDR2 YNFKEQ, per germline. J was trimmed by 4 bases and V by 1 base; bases with no gene match: 4. DNA of the CDR3: TGTGCCAGCAGCCAAGGACTAGCCCAGTACAATGAGCAGTTCTTC. It codes for CASSQGLAQYNEQFF.

A few counts support this clone. The rearrangement uses TRBV24-1 and TRBJ2-1, with 8 bases fitting TRBD1. From germline, CDR1 is KGHDR and CDR2 SFDVKD. This CDR3 has 13 residues. J was trimmed by 10 bases and V by 5 bases; bases with no gene match: 6. CDR3 loop: CATSARGLGEQFF. CDR3 DNA: TGTGCCACCAGTGCCAGGGGGCTAGGGGAGCAGTTCTTC.

The chain uses TRBV12-5 and TRBJ2-7; TRBD1 matches 10 bases. CDR3 length: 15 residues. Germline V gene lookup returns CDR1 LGHNT and CDR2 FRNRAP. The V gene end was trimmed by 4 bases and the J gene end by 7 bases; junction bases not matched to a gene: 10. The CDR3, as DNA: TGTGCTAGTGGTTCATCCGGGACAGGGGTGGATGAGCAGTACTTC. Protein product: CASGSSGTGVDEQYF.

The gene calls are TRBV21-1 and TRBJ2-3. TRBV21-1 is an annotated pseudogene. This CDR3 spans 11 amino acids. This CDR3 reads CASSKGDTQYF. The CDR3 DNA is TGTGCCAGCAGCAAGGGAGATACGCAGTATTTT.

V usage is TRBV3-1 (or the pseudogene TRBV3-2) and J usage is TRBJ1-4; TRBD1 might be the D (5 bases). The V gene lost 0 bases and the J gene lost 7 bases, with 24 bases spanning the gap. Germline CDR1 LGHDT, CDR2 YNNKEL (reference sequence). There are 19 residues in the CDR3. This CDR3 is CASSQEISGGKGYGEKLFF. The DNA for the CDR3 is TGTGCCAGCAGCCAAGAGATTTCGGGGGGAAAGGGTTACGGTGAAAAACTGTTTTTT.

V and J are TRBV3-1 (or the pseudogene TRBV3-2) and TRBJ1-2; 7 positions agree with TRBD1. This CDR3 has 15 residues. Germline V lookup: CDR1 LGHDT, CDR2 YNNKEL (reference sequence). J gave up 4 bases and V 4 bases, and 9 bases lay outside the gene matches. The CDR3 here is CASSLRGRDSYGYTF. In DNA form, the CDR3 reads TGTGCCAGCAGCCTAAGGGGGCGGGACAGCTATGGCTACACCTTC.

The table lists this clone with a few counts. The chain employs TRBV27 and TRBJ1-5, with D unresolved. This CDR3 contains 13 residues. V was pared by 5 bases and J by 5 bases, with 10 bases between. Germline assignment: CDR1 MNHEY and CDR2 SMNVEV (reference sequence). CDR3 sequence reads: CASSPRSDQPQHF. CDR3 coding DNA: TGTGCCAGCAGTCCCCGGTCCGATCAGCCCCAGCATTTT.

This clone was seen only a few times. The rearrangement joins TRBV5-1 to TRBJ1-2; 8 nucleotides line up with TRBD1. Losses at the gene ends were 4 bases for V and 7 bases for J; bases not matched to a gene: 15. CDR1 and CDR2 from the germline V gene are SGHRS and YFSETQ. This CDR3 spans 16 amino acids. CDR3 amino acids: CASSPGAQGAIGGYTF. CDR3 in DNA: TGCGCCAGCAGCCCGGGGGCCCAGGGGGCAATAGGTGGCTACACCTTC. The variable domain in full, with the rest retrieved from reference TRBV5-1 and TRBJ1-2, is KAGVTQTPRYLIKTRGQQVTLSCSPISGHRSVSWYQQTPGQGLQFLFEYFSETQRNKGNFPGRFSGRQFSNSRSEMNVSTLELGDSALYLCASSPGAQGAIGGYTFGSGTRLTVV.

This CDR3 is CASSLGQGSGGYTF. CDR3 nucleotides: TGTGCCAGCAGCTTGGGACAGGGTTCAGGTGGCTACACCTTC. The J gene is TRBJ1-2, the V gene TRBV5-6, with 7 nucleotides matching TRBD1. CDR3 length: 14 amino acids. J gave up 7 bases and V 0 bases, and 6 bases lay outside the gene matches. Looked up from germline, CDR1 is SGHDT and CDR2 is YYEEEE.

The chain carries TRBV7-9 and TRBJ2-1; 11 bases align to TRBD1. CDR3 length: 15 amino acids. V lost 3 bases, J lost 8 bases, and 6 bases stayed unmatched. The germline CDR1 and CDR2 sequences are SEHNR and FQNEAQ (reference sequence). CDR3 coding DNA: TGTGCCAGCAGCTTTGCCGGGACAGGGGGGGATGAGCAGTTCTTC. Amino acids: CASSFAGTGGDEQFF.

This clone was recorded only once. The V gene is TRBV4-3, the J gene TRBJ1-1; D gene ambiguous. The CDR3 runs to 15 residues. The V end lost 1 base, the J end lost 2 bases, and 11 bases lay between the germline ends. CDR1 is LGHNA, CDR2 YSLEER, per germline. CDR3 residues: CASSQAFTENTEAFF. The CDR3 region has the DNA TGCGCCAGCAGCCAAGCTTTTACGGAAAACACTGAAGCTTTCTTT.

The chain links TRBV6-1 to TRBJ2-7; D unclear. The CDR3 is made up of 14 amino acids. Trimming left V 1 base short and J 5 bases short, with 12 bases between. Germline assignment: CDR1 MNHNS and CDR2 SASEGT. The CDR3 sequence is CASSEGQWANEQYF. Written as DNA, the CDR3 is TGTGCCAGCAGTGAAGGGCAGTGGGCAAACGAGCAGTACTTC.

The rearrangement uses TRBV5-6 and TRBJ1-6, with D possibly matching TRBD1 (5 bases). This CDR3 is built from 14 residues. The germline V and J ends were trimmed by 4 bases and 8 bases, with 13 bases remaining between them. CDR1 is SGHDT and CDR2 is YYEEEE in the germline V gene. The CDR3 here is CASSIQGRDSPLHF. DNA for the CDR3: TGTGCCAGCAGCATCCAGGGTCGGGATTCACCCCTCCACTTT.